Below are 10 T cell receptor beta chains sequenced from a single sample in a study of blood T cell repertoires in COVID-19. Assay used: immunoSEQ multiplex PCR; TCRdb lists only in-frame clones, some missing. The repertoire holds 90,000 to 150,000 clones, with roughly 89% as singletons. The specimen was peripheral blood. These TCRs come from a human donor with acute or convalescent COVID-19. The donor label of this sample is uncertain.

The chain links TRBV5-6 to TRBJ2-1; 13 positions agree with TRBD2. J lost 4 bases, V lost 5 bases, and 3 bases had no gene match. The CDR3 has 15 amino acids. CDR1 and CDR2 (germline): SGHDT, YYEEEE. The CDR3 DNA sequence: TGTGCCAGCAGGATGGGACTAGCGGGGTACAATGAGCAGTTCTTC. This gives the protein CASRMGLAGYNEQFF.

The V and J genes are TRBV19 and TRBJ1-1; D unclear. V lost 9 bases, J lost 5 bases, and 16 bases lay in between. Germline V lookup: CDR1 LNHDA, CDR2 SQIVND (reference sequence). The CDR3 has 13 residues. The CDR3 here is CASLAPFETEAFF. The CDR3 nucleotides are TGTGCCAGCTTAGCGCCGTTCGAGACTGAAGCTTTCTTT.

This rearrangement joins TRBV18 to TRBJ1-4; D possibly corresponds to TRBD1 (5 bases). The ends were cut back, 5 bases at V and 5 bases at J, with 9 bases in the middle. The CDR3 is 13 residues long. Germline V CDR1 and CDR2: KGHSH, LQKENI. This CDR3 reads CASSIDRNEKLFF. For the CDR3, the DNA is TGTGCCAGCTCAATCGACAGAAATGAAAAACTGTTTTTT.

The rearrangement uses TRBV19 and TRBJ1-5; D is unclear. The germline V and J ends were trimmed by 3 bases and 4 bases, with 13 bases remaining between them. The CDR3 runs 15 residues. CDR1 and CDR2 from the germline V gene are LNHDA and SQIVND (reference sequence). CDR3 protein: CASSMILASNQPQHF. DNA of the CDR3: TGTGCCAGTAGTATGATTTTGGCAAGTAATCAGCCCCAGCATTTT.

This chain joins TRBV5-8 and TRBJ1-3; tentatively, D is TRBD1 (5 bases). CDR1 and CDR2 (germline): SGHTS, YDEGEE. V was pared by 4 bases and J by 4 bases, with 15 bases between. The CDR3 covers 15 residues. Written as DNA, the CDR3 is TGTGCCAGCAGCCAGGGTTTGTCGGAGGGAAACACCATATATTTT. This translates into CASSQGLSEGNTIYF.

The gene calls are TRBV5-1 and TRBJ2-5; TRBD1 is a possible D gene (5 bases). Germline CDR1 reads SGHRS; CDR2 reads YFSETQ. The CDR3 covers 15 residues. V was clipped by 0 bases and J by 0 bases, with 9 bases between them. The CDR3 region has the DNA TGCGCCAGCAGCTTGGACAGGCTGTACCAAGAGACCCAGTACTTC. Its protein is CASSLDRLYQETQYF. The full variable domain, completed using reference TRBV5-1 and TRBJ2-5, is KAGVTQTPRYLIKTRGQQVTLSCSPISGHRSVSWYQQTPGQGLQFLFEYFSETQRNKGNFPGRFSGRQFSNSRSEMNVSTLELGDSALYLCASSLDRLYQETQYFGPGTRLLVL.

CDR3 in DNA: TGTGCCAGCAGCCATTGGGGGGCTAGCGGCTCTAGCACAGATACGCAGTATTTT. It is translated as CASSHWGASGSSTDTQYF. The V and J genes are TRBV3-1 (or the pseudogene TRBV3-2) and TRBJ2-3; D is perhaps TRBD2 (7 bases). Trimming shortened V by 3 bases and J by 0 bases, and 19 bases separated the two germline ends. The germline V gene encodes CDR1 LGHDT and CDR2 YNNKEL (reference sequence). This CDR3 region has 18 residues.

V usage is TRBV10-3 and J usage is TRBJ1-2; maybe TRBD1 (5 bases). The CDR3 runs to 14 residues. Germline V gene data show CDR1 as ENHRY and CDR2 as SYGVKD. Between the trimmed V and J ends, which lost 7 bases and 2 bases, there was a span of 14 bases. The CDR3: CAITSSDRNYGYTF. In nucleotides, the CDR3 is TGTGCCATCACTTCCTCCGACAGAAACTATGGCTACACCTTC.

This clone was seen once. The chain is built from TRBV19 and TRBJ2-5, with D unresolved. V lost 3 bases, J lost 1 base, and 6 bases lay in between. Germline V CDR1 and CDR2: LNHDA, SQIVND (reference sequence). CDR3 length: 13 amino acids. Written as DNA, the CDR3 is TGTGCCAGTAGTATCCGGTTCCAAGAGACCCAGTACTTC. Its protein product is CASSIRFQETQYF.

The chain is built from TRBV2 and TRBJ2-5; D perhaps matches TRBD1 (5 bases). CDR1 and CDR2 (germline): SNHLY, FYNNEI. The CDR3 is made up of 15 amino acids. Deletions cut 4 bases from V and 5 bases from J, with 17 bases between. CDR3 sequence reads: CASSVSLDSSETQYF. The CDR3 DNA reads TGTGCCAGCAGTGTCAGCCTCGACAGTTCGGAGACCCAGTACTTC.